These 28 T cell receptor beta chains were all obtained from the same sample, sequenced in a study of cytotoxic CD8 clonotypes in ibrutinib-treated CLL. Clones were sequenced by immunoSEQ multiplex PCR, and TCRdb holds only the in-frame ones, with some missing. This sample yields some 140,000 clones, of which 80% to 95% are seen a single time; 11% belongs to the top ten. The material was PBMCs, obtained after 12 months of ibrutinib treatment. Receptor source: a human donor with chronic lymphocytic leukemia.

V and J are TRBV9 and TRBJ2-2, with a possible D match to TRBD2 (5 bases). Trimming pared 1 base from V and 2 bases from J, leaving 12 bases between. The CDR3 covers 16 residues. Germline loops: CDR1 SGDLS, CDR2 YYNGEE. CDR3 loop: CASSVQSAANTGELFF. In DNA form, the CDR3 reads TGTGCCAGCAGCGTACAATCAGCGGCAAACACCGGGGAGCTGTTTTTT.

This clone has a handful of counts. The gene calls are TRBV7-6 and TRBJ1-2, with 8 nucleotides matching TRBD1. The CDR3 totals 15 residues. CDR1 SGHVS and CDR2 FNYEAQ come from the germline V gene. The ends lost 5 bases at V and 4 bases at J; junction bases unmatched: 9. CDR3 sequence: CASSPLGQDFYGYTF. Here the CDR3 DNA reads TGTGCCAGCAGCCCCCTGGGACAGGACTTCTATGGCTACACCTTC.

This chain connects TRBV21-1 to TRBJ2-2; TRBD2 is the table's D call and was not checked against the DNA. TRBV21-1 is an annotated pseudogene. This CDR3 has 19 amino acids. CDR3 region: CASSKVQSGLAANTGELFF. The CDR3 bases are TGTGCCAGCAGCAAAGTCCAAAGCGGTCTAGCCGCGAACACCGGGGAGCTGTTTTTT.

The gene calls are TRBV19 and TRBJ2-1; 9 bases map to TRBD2. The V gene end was trimmed by 3 bases and the J gene end by 15 bases; junction bases not matched to a gene: 6. From germline, CDR1 is LNHDA and CDR2 SQIVND (reference sequence). This CDR3 is built from 12 residues. Here the CDR3 DNA reads TGTGCCAGTAGTATCGCGGGAGGGCAACCGTTCTTC. Translated: CASSIAGGQPFF.

J is TRBJ1-1 and V is TRBV10-3, with D perhaps TRBD1 (6 bases). The V end lost 2 bases, the J end lost 0 bases, and 7 bases lay between the germline ends. Germline loops: CDR1 ENHRY, CDR2 SYGVKD. CDR3 size: 14 residues. The CDR3, as DNA: TGTGCCATCAGTGAGGGGGGCCTGAACACTGAAGCTTTCTTT. As protein: CAISEGGLNTEAFF.

The chain links TRBV23-1 to TRBJ2-7, with D unclear. TRBV23-1 is noted as an ORF with a role that remains uncertain. There are 14 residues in the CDR3. Trimming took off 4 bases at V and 7 bases at J, with 17 bases between the two ends. In DNA form, the CDR3 reads TGCGCCAGCAGTCCACCCGTCTGGGATGCAGAGCAGTACTTC. The encoded protein is CASSPPVWDAEQYF.

The chain uses TRBV2 and TRBJ2-2; D unresolved. Germline-derived CDR1 and CDR2 are SNHLY and FYNNEI. V gave up 4 bases and J gave up 2 bases, with 14 bases separating them. The CDR3 consists of 16 residues. CDR3 in amino acids: CASSAAFLSNTGELFF. The CDR3 DNA is TGTGCCAGCAGTGCTGCCTTCTTAAGCAACACCGGGGAGCTGTTTTTT.

The chain is built from TRBV5-1 and TRBJ2-1; weak D call: TRBD2 (5 bases). Germline-derived CDR1 and CDR2 are SGHRS and YFSETQ. This CDR3 has 16 amino acids. The V and J ends lost 0 bases and 9 bases respectively, with 19 bases between them. CDR3 in amino acids: CASSLDGPRSGTEQFF. The CDR3 nucleotides are TGCGCCAGCAGCTTGGATGGACCTCGGAGCGGCACTGAGCAGTTCTTC. Filled out from reference TRBV5-1 and TRBJ2-1, the complete variable domain reads KAGVTQTPRYLIKTRGQQVTLSCSPISGHRSVSWYQQTPGQGLQFLFEYFSETQRNKGNFPGRFSGRQFSNSRSEMNVSTLELGDSALYLCASSLDGPRSGTEQFFGPGTRLTVL.

The rearrangement joins TRBV7-2 to TRBJ2-3; 7 positions agree with TRBD1. V lost 5 bases, J lost 3 bases, and 8 bases stayed unmatched. Germline CDR1 and CDR2: SGHTA and FQGNSA. The CDR3 consists of 15 residues. Written as DNA, the CDR3 is TGTGCCAGCAGCCCGGGACAGCCCCAGACAGATACGCAGTATTTT. Protein sequence: CASSPGQPQTDTQYF.

The chain links TRBV27 to TRBJ2-7, with TRBD1 matching 10 bases. V shed 6 bases and J 2 bases; nucleotides not matched to a gene: 13. The CDR3 consists of 17 residues. Germline V gives CDR1 MNHEY, CDR2 SMNVEV (reference sequence). The CDR3 sequence is CASRFTSRGQGTYEQYF. In DNA, the CDR3 is TGTGCCAGCAGGTTTACATCTAGGGGACAGGGGACCTACGAGCAGTACTTC.

The rearrangement uses TRBV15 and TRBJ2-5, with TRBD1 matching 7 bases. This CDR3 has 12 residues. The germline V gene has CDR1 LNHNV and CDR2 YYDKDF (reference sequence). J gave up 14 bases and V 3 bases, and 9 bases lay outside the gene matches. The CDR3 DNA sequence: TGTGCCACCAGCAGTTTCCGGGACAGTGTCTACTTC. Its protein product is CATSSFRDSVYF.

J is TRBJ1-1 and V is TRBV27; 10 bases map to TRBD1. The CDR3 has 17 residues. Germline CDR1 and CDR2: MNHEY and SMNVEV (reference sequence). V was pared by 11 bases and J by 5 bases, with 20 bases of the junction left unmatched. The CDR3 DNA reads TGTGCCGGCCTCACCTCGCGGGACAGGGGTGAAACGACTGAAGCTTTCTTT. It translates to CAGLTSRDRGETTEAFF.

The gene calls are TRBV15 and TRBJ1-4; D is unclear. Germline-derived CDR1 and CDR2 are LNHNV and YYDKDF (reference sequence). The V and J ends lost 6 bases and 5 bases respectively, with 7 bases between them. The CDR3 length is 12 residues. CDR3 residues: CATSGPNEKLFF. CDR3 nucleotides: TGTGCCACCAGTGGCCCAAATGAAAAACTGTTTTTT.

The chain recombines TRBV5-4 with TRBJ2-5; 15 bases map to TRBD2. V lost 4 bases and J lost 1; bases outside the gene matches: 8. The CDR3 length is 18 residues. Germline V CDR1 and CDR2: SGHNT, YYREEE (reference sequence). The CDR3 region has the DNA TGTGCCAGCAGCCCCGGACTAGCGGGAGGGCCGGGCCAAGAGACCCAGTACTTC. Protein: CASSPGLAGGPGQETQYF. Together with reference TRBV5-4 and TRBJ2-5, the CDR3 gives the full variable domain: ETGVTQSPTHLIKTRGQQVTLRCSSQSGHNTVSWYQQALGQGPQFIFQYYREEENGRGNFPPRFSGLQFPNYSSELNVNALELDDSALYLCASSPGLAGGPGQETQYFGPGTRLLVL.

This sequence joins TRBV7-2 and TRBJ2-3; possibly TRBD2 for D (6 bases). V gave up 6 bases and J gave up 2 bases, with 15 bases separating them. Germline values: CDR1 SGHTA, CDR2 FQGNSA. CDR3 length: 15 residues. In DNA, the CDR3 is TGTGCCAGCAGTAGAATGGGGGGAACCACAGATACGCAGTATTTT. It specifies CASSRMGGTTDTQYF.

The CDR3 DNA is TGTGCCAGCTCACCGCTGACGGACGCTAGCTCCTACGAGCAGTACTTC. As protein: CASSPLTDASSYEQYF. The chain employs TRBV18 and TRBJ2-7; D gene uncertain. The CDR3 runs 16 residues. Germline V CDR1 and CDR2: KGHSH, LQKENI. V was pared by 3 bases and J by 0 bases, with 15 bases between.

J is TRBJ2-7 and V is TRBV11-1; D gene unclear. V was pared by 5 bases and J by 6 bases, with 11 bases between. The CDR3 is 12 residues long. Germline lookup yields CDR1 SGHAT and CDR2 FQDESV (reference sequence). The CDR3 sequence: CASSPEGPEQYF. The CDR3 coding sequence is TGTGCCAGCAGCCCAGAAGGGCCCGAGCAGTACTTC.

The chain links TRBV9 to TRBJ2-3; TRBD2 aligns across 13 bases. The V segment lost 7 bases and the J segment 4 bases; nucleotides outside the gene matches: 6. The germline CDR1 and CDR2 sequences are SGDLS and YYNGEE. CDR3 length equals 15 residues. The chain's CDR3 is CASRGLAGDPDTQYF. The CDR3 DNA reads as TGTGCCAGCCGCGGACTAGCGGGAGATCCAGATACGCAGTATTTT.

V gene TRBV9 combines with J gene TRBJ2-1; D ambiguous. Trimming shortened V by 0 bases and J by 6 bases, and 4 bases separated the two germline ends. This CDR3 spans 12 amino acids. CDR1 and CDR2 (germline): SGDLS, YYNGEE. Here the CDR3 reads CASSVGPNEQFF. DNA of the CDR3: TGTGCCAGCAGCGTAGGCCCCAATGAGCAGTTCTTC.

The chain recombines TRBV27 with TRBJ2-7; unclear D gene. V lost 2 bases to trimming and J lost 3 bases, with 5 bases between them. Germline V CDR1 and CDR2: MNHEY, SMNVEV (reference sequence). The CDR3 length is 12 residues. The CDR3 DNA is TGTGCCAGCAGTTTAAACGGCTACGAGCAGTACTTC. This encodes CASSLNGYEQYF.

V is TRBV27 and J is TRBJ1-2; D perhaps matches TRBD1 (5 bases). The V and J ends lost 5 bases and 2 bases respectively, with 12 bases between them. This CDR3 contains 14 residues. Germline-derived CDR1 and CDR2 are MNHEY and SMNVEV (reference sequence). The CDR3 spells CASSPQGPNYGYTF. The CDR3 bases are TGTGCCAGCAGTCCCCAGGGACCGAACTATGGCTACACCTTC.

This chain uses TRBV5-1 with TRBJ2-5; D is unclear. In germline, CDR1 is SGHRS, CDR2 YFSETQ. The CDR3 contains 13 residues. V was pared by 0 bases and J by 3 bases, with 6 bases between. This CDR3 is CASSLAREETQYF. In nucleotides, the CDR3 is TGCGCCAGCAGCTTGGCTAGAGAAGAGACCCAGTACTTC.

The chain uses TRBV19 and TRBJ2-7; 7 bases line up with TRBD1. This CDR3 spans 14 amino acids. The V and J ends lost 5 bases and 2 bases, in that order; junction bases with no gene match: 6. From germline, CDR1 is LNHDA and CDR2 SQIVND (reference sequence). The CDR3 coding sequence is TGTGCCAGTAGTCTCCCCGGGACAGCCTACGAGCAGTACTTC. Translation: CASSLPGTAYEQYF.

This rearrangement joins TRBV10-2 to TRBJ2-5; maybe TRBD2 (5 bases). The CDR3 is 13 residues long. Trimming removed 4 bases from V and 3 bases from J, with 9 bases in between. CDR1 and CDR2 (germline): WSHSY, SAAADI. The CDR3 DNA sequence: TGCGCCAGCAGTGGATCGGGGAAAGAGACCCAGTACTTC. Its translation: CASSGSGKETQYF.

This chain joins TRBV7-6 and TRBJ2-7, with a weak D call TRBD2 (6 bases). Trimming shortened V by 1 base and J by 0 bases, and 7 bases separated the two germline ends. Germline assignment: CDR1 SGHVS and CDR2 FNYEAQ. The CDR3 contains 14 residues. In nucleotides, the CDR3 is TGTGCCAGCAGCTTAGAGGAGGGCTCCTACGAGCAGTACTTC. Translation gives CASSLEEGSYEQYF.

This chain uses TRBV30 with TRBJ1-3; D is uncertain. V was pared by 3 bases and J by 0 bases, with 9 bases between. The CDR3 is 14 residues long. Germline CDR1 GTSNPN, CDR2 SVGIG (reference sequence). This CDR3 is CAWSPGDSGNTIYF. The DNA for the CDR3 is TGTGCCTGGAGCCCCGGGGACTCTGGAAACACCATATATTTT.

The rearrangement links TRBV28 to TRBJ1-5; 8 bases are a match to TRBD1. Germline loops: CDR1 MDHEN, CDR2 SYDVKM. The CDR3 runs 18 residues. The J segment lost 7 bases and the V segment lost 1 base, leaving 15 bases of the junction unmatched. The CDR3 sequence: CASSLFLQVRDRSQPQHF. Written as DNA, the CDR3 is TGTGCCAGCAGTTTATTCCTCCAAGTTAGGGACAGGTCACAGCCCCAGCATTTT. Full variable domain (missing parts from reference TRBV28 and TRBJ1-5): DVKVTQSSRYLVKRTGEKVFLECVQDMDHENMFWYRQDPGLGLRLIYFSYDVKMKEKGDIPEGYSVSREKKERFSLILESASTNQTSMYLCASSLFLQVRDRSQPQHFGDGTRLSIL.

J is TRBJ1-1 and V is TRBV30; tentatively, D is TRBD1 (6 bases). The CDR3 consists of 12 residues. Germline V gene lookup returns CDR1 GTSNPN and CDR2 SVGIG (reference sequence). Trimming took 5 bases from V and 0 from J, leaving 7 bases between them. The CDR3, as DNA: TGTGCCTGGGGACAGCTGAACACTGAAGCTTTCTTT. Translating gives CAWGQLNTEAFF.